This TCR beta chain was captured in a study of T cell responses to AZD1222 COVID-19 vaccine. Germline V gene lookup returns CDR1 SGHRS and CDR2 YFSETQ. There are 13 residues in the CDR3. Trimming shortened V by 0 bases and J by 6 bases, and 6 bases separated the two germline ends. In this sample, this clone turned up once. Its antigen is unidentified. Produced via immunoSEQ multiplex PCR; TCRdb's table is partial and in-frame only. This sample has 150,000 to 200,000 clones, with approximately 90% found just once. Study results and caveats: Following two doses of AZD1222, Spike-specific TCR breadth and depth rose. Recipients of AZD1222 seropositive at baseline numbered only 6 or 7.

The genes are TRBV5-1 and TRBJ2-2; no definite D call. This receptor was obtained from an adult who received the AZD1222 COVID-19 vaccine. Sequenced here: peripheral blood, sampled 28 days after the second AZD1222 dose. Here the CDR3 reads CASSLDVSGELFF. The CDR3 DNA reads TGCGCCAGCAGCTTGGATGTGTCCGGGGAGCTGTTTTTT.